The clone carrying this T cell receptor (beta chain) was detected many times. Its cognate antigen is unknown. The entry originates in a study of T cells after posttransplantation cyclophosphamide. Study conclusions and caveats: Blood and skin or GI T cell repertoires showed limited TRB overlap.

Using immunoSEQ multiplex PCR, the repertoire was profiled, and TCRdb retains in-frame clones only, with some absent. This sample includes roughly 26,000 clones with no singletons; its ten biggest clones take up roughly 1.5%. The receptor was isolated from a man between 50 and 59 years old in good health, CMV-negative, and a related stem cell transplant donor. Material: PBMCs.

CDR3 sequence: CASSLYSRPTPQYF. CDR3 bases: TGTGCCAGCAGTTTATACTCCCGCCCAACCCCGCAGTACTTC. The V call is TRBV27, the J call TRBJ2-7; D gene uncertain. CDR1 and CDR2 (germline): MNHEY, SMNVEV (reference sequence). The germline V and J ends were trimmed by 1 base and 9 bases, with 16 bases remaining between them. CDR3 length: 14 amino acids.